This T cell receptor beta chain was recovered during a study of Graves' ophthalmopathy and Graves' hyperthyroidism. CDR3 regions of TCR beta were amplified from RNA transcripts. Second-round multiplex PCR came after first-round RT-PCR with HTBI primers. TCRdb redid the calling of the multiplex PCR reads with MiXCR, one entry per CDR3 protein. The sample consists of roughly 160,000 distinct CDR3 sequences, about 40% of them appearing once. Study-wide findings and caveats: Built on 13 signatures, a model told ophthalmopathy apart from stable hyperthyroidism with about 85% sensitivity and 70% to 82% specificity.

The germline CDR1 and CDR2 sequences are MNHEY and SVGAGI. V dropped 1 base and J dropped 2 bases, with 12 bases sitting between them. CDR3 length equals 15 residues. With regard to this clonotype: No antigen is known for it.

Having ophthalmopathy, the donors showed moderate-to-severe activity, CAS ≥3 and NOSPECS ≥4, with disease lasting under 3 months. The sequence derives from a woman aged 35 to 49 with Graves' ophthalmopathy. Material: peripheral blood. The V gene is TRBV6-5, the J gene TRBJ2-7, with a tentative D call TRBD2 (6 bases). The CDR3 DNA reads as TGTGCCAGCAGTTACTATCCACGGACTACCTACGAGCAGTACTTC. It codes for CASSYYPRTTYEQYF.